This TCR beta chain came from a study of cytomegalovirus exposure and HLA in healthy donors. Study outcomes and limitations: Across donors, presence/absence analyses took sequencing depth to be roughly uniform. Based on reports, TCR beta sequences accurately predicted HLA-A and HLA-B alleles for most subjects. Among the sequence variants, a highly shared cluster was likely an artifact of sequencing.

The CDR3 loop spans 13 amino acids. Worth noting for this clone: What it recognizes is unknown.

This PCR relied on a set of 60 Vbeta primers and 13 Jbeta primers. Data came from immunoSEQ multiplex PCR; TCRdb stores just in-frame clones and leaves some out. The sample holds approximately 110,000 clones, roughly four fifths seen once. The receptor was derived from a man aged 35-49 years in good health and CMV-seronegative. V gene TRBV12-1 combines with J gene TRBJ2-7; TRBD1 is the table's D call, not checked against the DNA. TRBV12-1 is reported as a pseudogene. Sequencing was done on a sample of PBMCs. This CDR3 is CASSFDRGYEQYF. CDR3 sequence (DNA): TGTGCCAGCAGCTTTGACAGGGGCTACGAGCAGTACTTC.